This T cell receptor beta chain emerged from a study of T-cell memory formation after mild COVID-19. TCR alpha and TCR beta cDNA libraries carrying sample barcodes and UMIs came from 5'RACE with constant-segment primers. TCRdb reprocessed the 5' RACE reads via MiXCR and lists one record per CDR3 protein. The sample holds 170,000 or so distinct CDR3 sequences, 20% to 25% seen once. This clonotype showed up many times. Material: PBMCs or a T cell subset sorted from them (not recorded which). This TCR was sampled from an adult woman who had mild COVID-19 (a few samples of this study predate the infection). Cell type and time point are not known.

The CDR3 spells CASRSGLADLAKNIQYF. DNA of the CDR3: TGTGCCAGCAGGTCGGGGCTAGCGGACCTAGCCAAAAACATTCAGTACTTC. The V gene is TRBV6-2 or TRBV6-3, the J gene TRBJ2-4; 7 nucleotides align to TRBD2. V trimming: 6 bases; J trimming: 0 bases; junction bases outside the gene matches: 11. The germline V gene has CDR1 MNHEY and CDR2 SVGEGT. The CDR3 consists of 17 residues.